This T cell receptor (beta chain) was sequenced for a study of T cells in Graves' hyperthyroidism and ophthalmopathy. Newly diagnosed patients aged 18 to 65 had hyperthyroidism of under 2 months' duration. On the basis of clinical symptoms, serum thyroxine and TRAb, thyroid ultrasound and orbital computed tomography, diagnoses were made. This clonotype showed up many times. Its antigen is not known. The CDR3 runs to 16 residues. The ends lost 2 bases at V and 3 bases at J; junction bases unmatched: 6. Findings and limits, study-wide: The blood repertoire included most of the expanded thyroid clonotypes above 0.001.

RNA transcripts provided the source from which TCR beta CDR3 regions were amplified. A set of HTBI primers served as the primers for a first-round RT-PCR of the TCR CDR3. TCRdb reanalysed the multiplex PCR reads using MiXCR and keeps one entry per CDR3 protein. The repertoire includes a few hundred thousand distinct CDR3 sequences, roughly 14% of them detected once, and about 7% sits in the top ten. The sequenced sample consisted of blood. The receptor was isolated from a woman in her 30s with Graves' hyperthyroidism. The chain couples TRBV12-3 or TRBV12-4 to TRBJ1-5, with TRBD1 matching over 8 bases. The CDR3 region has the DNA TGTGCCAGCAGTTTACAGGACAGGGCCTTCAATCAGCCCCAGCATTTT. This encodes CASSLQDRAFNQPQHF.